A selection of T cell receptor beta chains follows, all from one sample in a study of blood T cell repertoires in COVID-19. Using immunoSEQ multiplex PCR, the repertoire was profiled, and TCRdb retains in-frame clones only, with some absent. The data show about 200,000 clones, roughly 82% seen once. The sequenced sample consisted of PBMCs or T cells enriched from blood (not recorded which). The source of these receptors is a woman aged 55-75 years with acute COVID-19. Each CDR3 is given with its conserved first and last residue. A D gene is named only where the DNA matches it firmly. Expanded clones get a size class; other rows say once, few or many, or leave the size out.

abundance	j_gene	d_gene	v_gene	CDR3aa	CDR3nt
.	TRBJ2-3	.	TRBV7-2	CASSSLKLGGSTDTQYF	TGTGCCAGCAGCTCCCTCAAGTTAGGCGGGAGCACAGATACGCAGTATTTT
.	TRBJ2-1	TRBD2	TRBV19	CASSISGLYNEQFF	TGTGCCAGTAGTATCTCGGGACTATACAATGAGCAGTTCTTC
.	TRBJ2-4	.	TRBV21-1	CASSKGRLAKNIQYF	TGTGCCAGCAGCAAGGGGCGTCTAGCCAAAAACATTCAGTACTTC
.	TRBJ1-2	.	TRBV12-3/TRBV12-4	CASSLDTIDGYTF	TGTGCCAGCAGTTTGGACACTATCGATGGCTACACCTTC
.	TRBJ1-4	.	TRBV7-2	CASSPSSGNEKLFF	TGTGCCAGCAGCCCCAGCTCAGGGAACGAAAAACTGTTTTTT
once	TRBJ2-2	TRBD1	TRBV5-1	CASSNLQGALGAGELFF	TGCGCCAGCAGCAACTTACAGGGGGCGCTTGGGGCCGGGGAGCTGTTTTTT
.	TRBJ2-7	TRBD1	TRBV7-9	CASSLGQGGYEQYF	TGTGCCAGCAGCTTGGGACAGGGGGGCTACGAGCAGTACTTC
once	TRBJ2-1	.	TRBV7-2	CASSPHSPGLGSYNEQFF	TGTGCCAGCAGCCCTCACTCCCCGGGACTGGGATCCTACAATGAGCAGTTCTTC
.	TRBJ2-5	TRBD2	TRBV19	CASRGGSTYQETQYF	TGTGCCAGTAGGGGGGGGTCCACGTACCAAGAGACCCAGTACTTC
.	TRBJ2-2	TRBD2	TRBV19	CASSTPSGRAPGELFF	TGTGCCAGTAGTACCCCTAGCGGGAGGGCTCCCGGGGAGCTGTTTTTT